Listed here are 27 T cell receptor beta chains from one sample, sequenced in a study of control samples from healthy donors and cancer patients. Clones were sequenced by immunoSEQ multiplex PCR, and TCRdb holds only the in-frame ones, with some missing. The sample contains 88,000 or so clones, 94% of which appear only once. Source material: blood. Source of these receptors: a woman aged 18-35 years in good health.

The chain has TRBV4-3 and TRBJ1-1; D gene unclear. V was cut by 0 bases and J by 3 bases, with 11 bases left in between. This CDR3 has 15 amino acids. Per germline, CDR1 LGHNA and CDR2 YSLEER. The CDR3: CASSQEPLADTEAFF. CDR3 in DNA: TGCGCCAGCAGCCAAGAACCACTGGCGGACACTGAAGCTTTCTTT.

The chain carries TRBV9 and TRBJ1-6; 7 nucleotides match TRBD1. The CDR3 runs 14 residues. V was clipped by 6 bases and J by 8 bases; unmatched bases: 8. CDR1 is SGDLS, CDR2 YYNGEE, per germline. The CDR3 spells CASTGGDSDSPLHF. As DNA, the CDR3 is TGTGCCAGCACAGGAGGGGACAGCGATTCACCCCTCCACTTT.

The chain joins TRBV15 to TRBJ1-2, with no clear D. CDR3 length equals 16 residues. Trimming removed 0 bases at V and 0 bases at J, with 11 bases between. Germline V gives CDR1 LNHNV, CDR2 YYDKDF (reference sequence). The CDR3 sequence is CATSREGAGSNYGYTF. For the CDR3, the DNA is TGTGCCACCAGCAGAGAAGGTGCAGGTTCTAACTATGGCTACACCTTC.

The CDR3 bases are TGTGCCACCAGTGATTTGGGGCAGCCCCAGCATTTT. As protein: CATSDLGQPQHF. The rearrangement joins TRBV24-1 to TRBJ1-5; D is unclear. Germline V lookup: CDR1 KGHDR, CDR2 SFDVKD. V was cut by 0 bases and J by 7 bases, with 3 bases left in between. This CDR3 is 12 amino acids long.

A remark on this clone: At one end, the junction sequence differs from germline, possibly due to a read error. The CDR3 nucleotides read TGTGCCAGCAGGCAAGGGGGGACGGCGAACACCGGGGAGCTGTTTTTT. Translation: CASRQGGTANTGELFF. The chain uses TRBV3-1 (or the pseudogene TRBV3-2) and TRBJ2-2; either TRBD1 or TRBD2 may fit D (6 bases each). The CDR3 length is 16 residues. Germline values: CDR1 LGHDT, CDR2 YNNKEL (reference sequence).

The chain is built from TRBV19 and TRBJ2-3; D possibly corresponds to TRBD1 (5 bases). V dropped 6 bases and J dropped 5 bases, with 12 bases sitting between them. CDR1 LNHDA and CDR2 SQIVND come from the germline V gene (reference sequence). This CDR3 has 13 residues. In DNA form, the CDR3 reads TGTGCCAGTAGCAATGACAGACTAGATACGCAGTATTTT. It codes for CASSNDRLDTQYF.

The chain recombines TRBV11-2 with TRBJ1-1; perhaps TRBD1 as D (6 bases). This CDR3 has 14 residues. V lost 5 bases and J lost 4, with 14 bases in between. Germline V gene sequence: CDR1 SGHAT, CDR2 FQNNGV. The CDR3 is CASSQQGSGTEAFF. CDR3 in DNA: TGTGCCAGCAGCCAACAGGGTTCGGGCACTGAAGCTTTCTTT. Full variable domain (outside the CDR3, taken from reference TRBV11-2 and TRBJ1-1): EAGVAQSPRYKIIEKRQSVAFWCNPISGHATLYWYQQILGQGPKLLIQFQNNGVVDDSQLPKDRFSAERLKGVDSTLKIQPAKLEDSAVYLCASSQQGSGTEAFFGQGTRLTVV.

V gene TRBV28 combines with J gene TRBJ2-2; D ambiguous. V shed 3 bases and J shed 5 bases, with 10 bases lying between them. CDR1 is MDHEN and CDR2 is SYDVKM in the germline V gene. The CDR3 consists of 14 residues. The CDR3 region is CASSFGSLTGELFF. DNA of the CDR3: TGTGCCAGCAGTTTTGGGTCATTGACCGGGGAGCTGTTTTTT.

This chain's CDR3 is CASSPDREYTF. For the CDR3, the DNA is TGCGCCAGCAGCCCGGACAGGGAATACACCTTC. The chain carries TRBV5-1 and TRBJ1-2; TRBD1 matches 8 bases. The CDR3 is 11 residues long. The germline V gene has CDR1 SGHRS and CDR2 YFSETQ. The V gene end was trimmed by 4 bases and the J gene end by 11 bases; junction bases not matched to a gene: 4.

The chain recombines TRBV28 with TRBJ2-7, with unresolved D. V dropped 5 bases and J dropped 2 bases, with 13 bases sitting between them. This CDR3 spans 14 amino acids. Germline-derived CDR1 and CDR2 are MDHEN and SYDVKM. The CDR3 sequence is CASSEHSSTYEQYF. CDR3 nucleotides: TGTGCCAGCAGTGAACATAGTAGTACCTACGAGCAGTACTTC.

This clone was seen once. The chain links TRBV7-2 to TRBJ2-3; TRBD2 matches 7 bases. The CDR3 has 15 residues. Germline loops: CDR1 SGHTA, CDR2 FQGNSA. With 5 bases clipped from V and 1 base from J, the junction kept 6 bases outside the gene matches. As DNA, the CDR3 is TGTGCCAGCAGCGGGAGGGCCATTCGCACAGATACGCAGTATTTT. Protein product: CASSGRAIRTDTQYF.

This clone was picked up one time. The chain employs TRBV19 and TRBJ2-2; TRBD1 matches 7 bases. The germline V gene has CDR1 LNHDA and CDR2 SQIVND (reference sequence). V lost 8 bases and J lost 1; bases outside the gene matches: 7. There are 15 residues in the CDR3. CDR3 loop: CASWSGTENTGELFF. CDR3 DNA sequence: TGTGCCAGTTGGTCCGGGACAGAGAACACCGGGGAGCTGTTTTTT.

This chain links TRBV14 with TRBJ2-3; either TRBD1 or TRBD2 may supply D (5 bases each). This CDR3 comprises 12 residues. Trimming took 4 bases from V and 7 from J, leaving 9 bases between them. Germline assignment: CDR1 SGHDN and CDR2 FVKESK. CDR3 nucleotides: TGTGCCAGCAGCCCGAGGGGCTATACGCAGTATTTT. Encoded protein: CASSPRGYTQYF. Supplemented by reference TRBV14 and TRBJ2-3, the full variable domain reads EAGVTQFPSHSVIEKGQTVTLRCDPISGHDNLYWYRRVMGKEIKFLLHFVKESKQDESGMPNNRFLAERTGGTYSTLKVQPAELEDSGVYFCASSPRGYTQYFGPGTRLTVL.

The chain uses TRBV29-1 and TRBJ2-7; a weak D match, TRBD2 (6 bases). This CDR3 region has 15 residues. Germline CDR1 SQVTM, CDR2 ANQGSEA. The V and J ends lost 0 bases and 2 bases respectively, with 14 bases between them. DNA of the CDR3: TGCAGCGTTGAAGATCGGAGGGGCAAACCCTACGAGCAGTACTTC. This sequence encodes CSVEDRRGKPYEQYF.

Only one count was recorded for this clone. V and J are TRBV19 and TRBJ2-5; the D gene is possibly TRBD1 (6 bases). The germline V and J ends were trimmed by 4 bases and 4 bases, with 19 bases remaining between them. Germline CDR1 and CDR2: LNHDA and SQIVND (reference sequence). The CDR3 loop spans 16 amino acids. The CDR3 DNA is TGTGCCAGTAGTAATCCAGGGGCAAACGACGCAGAGACCCAGTACTTC. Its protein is CASSNPGANDAETQYF.

CDR3 bases: TGTGCCAGCCAACCAAGTACGGGGGTTCCCCTCCACTTT. Encoded protein: CASQPSTGVPLHF. The gene calls are TRBV21-1 and TRBJ1-6. TRBV21-1 is listed as a pseudogene. This CDR3 is built from 13 residues.

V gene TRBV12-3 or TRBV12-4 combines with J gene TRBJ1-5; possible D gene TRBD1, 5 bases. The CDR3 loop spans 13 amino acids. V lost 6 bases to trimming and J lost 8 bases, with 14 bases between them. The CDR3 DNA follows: TGTGCCAGCAGCCTAGAGGGGTGGAAGCCCCAGCATTTT. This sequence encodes CASSLEGWKPQHF.

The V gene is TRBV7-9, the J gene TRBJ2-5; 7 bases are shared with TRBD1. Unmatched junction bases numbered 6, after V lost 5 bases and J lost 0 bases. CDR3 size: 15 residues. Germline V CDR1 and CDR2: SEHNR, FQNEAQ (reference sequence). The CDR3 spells CASSRTGPYQETQYF. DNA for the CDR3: TGTGCCAGCAGCCGGACAGGTCCGTACCAAGAGACCCAGTACTTC.

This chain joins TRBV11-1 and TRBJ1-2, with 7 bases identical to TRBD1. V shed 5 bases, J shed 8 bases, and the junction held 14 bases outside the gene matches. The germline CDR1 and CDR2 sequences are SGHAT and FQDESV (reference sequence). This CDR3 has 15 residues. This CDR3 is CASSASDRFGGGYTF. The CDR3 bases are TGTGCCAGCAGCGCCTCGGACAGGTTCGGAGGAGGCTACACCTTC.

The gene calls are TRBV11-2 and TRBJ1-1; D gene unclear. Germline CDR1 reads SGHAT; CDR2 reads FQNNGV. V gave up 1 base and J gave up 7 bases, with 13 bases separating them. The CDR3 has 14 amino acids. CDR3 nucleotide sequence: TGTGCCAGCAGCTTAGGAGTAAGGCAGGATGAAGCTTTCTTT. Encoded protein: CASSLGVRQDEAFF.

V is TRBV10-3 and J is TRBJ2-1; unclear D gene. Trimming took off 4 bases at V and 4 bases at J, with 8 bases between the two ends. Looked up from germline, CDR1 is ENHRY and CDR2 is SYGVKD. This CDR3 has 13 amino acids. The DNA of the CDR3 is TGTGCCATCAGTGCCGGGCCTTACAATGAGCAGTTCTTC. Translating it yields CAISAGPYNEQFF.

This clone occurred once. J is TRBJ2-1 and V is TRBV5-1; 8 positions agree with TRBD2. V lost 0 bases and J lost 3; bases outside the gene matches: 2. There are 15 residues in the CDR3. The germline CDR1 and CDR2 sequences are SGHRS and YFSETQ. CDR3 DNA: TGCGCCAGCAGCTTGGATAGCGGGGTCTACAATGAGCAGTTCTTC. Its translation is CASSLDSGVYNEQFF.

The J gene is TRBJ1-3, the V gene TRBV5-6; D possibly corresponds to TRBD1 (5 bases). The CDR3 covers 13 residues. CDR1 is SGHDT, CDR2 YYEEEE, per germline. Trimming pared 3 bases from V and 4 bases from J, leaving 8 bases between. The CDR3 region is CASSSGPGNTIYF. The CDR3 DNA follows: TGTGCCAGCAGCTCAGGGCCCGGAAACACCATATATTTT.

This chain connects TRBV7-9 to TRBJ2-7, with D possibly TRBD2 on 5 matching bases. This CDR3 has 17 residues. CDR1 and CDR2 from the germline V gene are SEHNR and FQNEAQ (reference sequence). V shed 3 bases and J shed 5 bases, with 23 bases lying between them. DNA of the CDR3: TGTGCCAGCAGCTTTGATGGTAGCGCCACGAAAAGGCACGAGCAGTACTTC. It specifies CASSFDGSATKRHEQYF.

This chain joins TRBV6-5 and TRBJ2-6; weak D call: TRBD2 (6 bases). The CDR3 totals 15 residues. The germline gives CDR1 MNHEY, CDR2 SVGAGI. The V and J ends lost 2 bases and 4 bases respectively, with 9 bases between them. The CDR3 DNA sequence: TGTGCCAGCAGTTACACGGGGGACGGGGCCAACGTCCTGACTTTC. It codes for CASSYTGDGANVLTF.

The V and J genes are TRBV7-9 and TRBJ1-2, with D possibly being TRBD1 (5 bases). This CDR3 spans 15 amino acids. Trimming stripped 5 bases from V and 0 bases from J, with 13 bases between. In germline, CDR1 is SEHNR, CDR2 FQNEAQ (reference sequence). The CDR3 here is CASSGQDTANYGYTF. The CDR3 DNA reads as TGTGCCAGCAGCGGCCAGGACACAGCTAACTATGGCTACACCTTC.

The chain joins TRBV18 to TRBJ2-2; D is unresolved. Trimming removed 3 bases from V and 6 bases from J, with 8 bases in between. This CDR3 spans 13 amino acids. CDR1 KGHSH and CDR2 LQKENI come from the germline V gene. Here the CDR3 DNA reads TGTGCCAGCTCACCCCTAGAGGCCGGGGAGCTGTTTTTT. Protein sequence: CASSPLEAGELFF. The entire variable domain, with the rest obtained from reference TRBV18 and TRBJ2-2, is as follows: NAGVMQNPRHLVRRRGQEARLRCSPMKGHSHVYWYRQLPEEGLKFMVYLQKENIIDESGMPKERFSAEFPKEGPSILRIQQVVRGDSAAYFCASSPLEAGELFFGEGSRLTVL.